These 19 T cell receptor beta chains originate from one sample sequenced in a study of blood T cell repertoires in COVID-19. Profiling relied on immunoSEQ multiplex PCR, and the TCRdb table lists in-frame clones only, not all of them. The sample has 200,000 to 250,000 clones, around 85% seen once. The sample was peripheral blood. The origin of the receptors is a man aged 55 to 70 with acute or convalescent COVID-19.

This clone has just one count. In DNA, the CDR3 is TGTGCCAGCAGTTACTCGGGCAGGAACTATGGCTACACCTTC. Translating it yields CASSYSGRNYGYTF. The chain carries TRBV6-2 or TRBV6-3 and TRBJ1-2; no definite D call. Trimming took off 0 bases at V and 2 bases at J, with 7 bases between the two ends. The germline V gene encodes CDR1 MNHEY and CDR2 SVGEGT. The CDR3 contains 14 residues.

This chain connects TRBV6-2 or TRBV6-3 to TRBJ2-3; 8 bases fit TRBD1. The germline V gene encodes CDR1 MNHEY and CDR2 SVGEGT. The CDR3 loop spans 16 amino acids. Losses at the gene ends were 6 bases for V and 4 bases for J; bases not matched to a gene: 12. The CDR3 DNA follows: TGTGCCAGCAGCTATATGCCGGGACAGGCTGCAGATACGCAGTATTTT. Its protein product is CASSYMPGQAADTQYF.

The CDR3 protein is CASSRPQGADTQYF. DNA of the CDR3: TGTGCCAGCAGCCGACCACAGGGGGCAGATACGCAGTATTTT. The chain links TRBV11-3 to TRBJ2-3; 8 nucleotides align to TRBD1. Trimming at V came to 5 bases and at J to 4 bases, leaving 5 bases not matched to a gene. The CDR3 sequence is 14 residues long. CDR1 is SGHNT, CDR2 YENEEA, per germline.

V gene TRBV5-1 combines with J gene TRBJ1-1; possible D gene TRBD1, 5 bases. CDR3 length: 15 residues. Germline lookup yields CDR1 SGHRS and CDR2 YFSETQ. Deletions cut 0 bases from V and 4 bases from J, with 13 bases between. Here the CDR3 reads CASSLGWGGGTEAFF. For the CDR3, the DNA is TGCGCCAGCAGCTTGGGGTGGGGCGGTGGCACTGAAGCTTTCTTT.

V and J are TRBV11-3 and TRBJ1-1, with a tentative D call TRBD1 (6 bases). Deletions cut 4 bases from V and 5 bases from J, with 14 bases between. The germline CDR1 and CDR2 sequences are SGHNT and YENEEA. CDR3 length equals 14 residues. The CDR3 DNA sequence: TGTGCCAGCAGCTCTGATCCACAGGGAACTGAAGCTTTCTTT. Its protein product is CASSSDPQGTEAFF.

The rearrangement joins TRBV7-8 to TRBJ2-1, with TRBD2 matching 8 bases. V lost 8 bases, J lost 7 bases, and 10 bases stayed unmatched. This CDR3 has 14 residues. Germline-derived CDR1 and CDR2 are SGHVS and FQNEAQ. DNA of the CDR3: TGTGCCAGCGTCCTTGGGGGGACTAGAAATGAGCAGTTCTTC. Its protein is CASVLGGTRNEQFF.

This chain connects TRBV4-3 to TRBJ2-7, with TRBD2 matching 9 bases. Losses at the gene ends were 3 bases for V and 0 bases for J; bases not matched to a gene: 0. Germline loops: CDR1 LGHNA, CDR2 YSLEER. This CDR3 region has 14 residues. The CDR3 loop is CASSQTSGSYEQYF. The CDR3 DNA reads as TGCGCCAGCAGCCAGACTAGCGGCTCCTACGAGCAGTACTTC.

This chain connects TRBV6-5 to TRBJ1-2; TRBD1 might be the D (6 bases). This CDR3 contains 12 residues. Germline lookup yields CDR1 MNHEY and CDR2 SVGAGI. The V end lost 6 bases, the J end lost 4 bases, and 9 bases lay between the germline ends. CDR3: CASSRGTYGYTF. The CDR3, as DNA: TGTGCCAGCAGCAGGGGTACCTATGGCTACACCTTC.

The chain combines TRBV19 with TRBJ2-1, with 11 bases identical to TRBD2. This CDR3 comprises 14 residues. The V and J ends lost 5 bases and 4 bases, in that order; junction bases with no gene match: 1. From germline, CDR1 is LNHDA and CDR2 SQIVND (reference sequence). CDR3 in DNA: TGTGCCAGTAGTCGGACTAGCGGGTACAATGAGCAGTTCTTC. It translates to CASSRTSGYNEQFF.

In this sample, this clone turned up once. The rearrangement uses TRBV6-5 and TRBJ2-1, with a possible D match to TRBD1 (6 bases). The CDR3 contains 15 residues. Germline CDR1 MNHEY, CDR2 SVGAGI. The germline V and J ends were trimmed by 7 bases and 2 bases, with 15 bases remaining between them. The CDR3 nucleotides are TGTGCCAGCACCTCCACCGGGACACCCTACAATGAGCAGTTCTTC. Amino acid sequence: CASTSTGTPYNEQFF.

The chain links TRBV3-1 (or the pseudogene TRBV3-2) to TRBJ2-1, with D tentatively TRBD2 (6 bases). The CDR3 is 15 residues long. The V end lost 5 bases, the J end lost 0 bases, and 11 bases lay between the germline ends. In germline, CDR1 is LGHDT, CDR2 YNNKEL (reference sequence). Written as DNA, the CDR3 is TGTGCCAGCAGCTTATACGGGAGCTCCTACAATGAGCAGTTCTTC. As protein: CASSLYGSSYNEQFF.

The rearrangement joins TRBV9 to TRBJ1-1, with D uncertain. CDR3 length: 15 amino acids. The ends were cut back, 4 bases at V and 0 bases at J, with 13 bases in the middle. CDR1 and CDR2 (germline): SGDLS, YYNGEE. In nucleotides, the CDR3 is TGTGCCAGCAGCCCCCAGGCGAACATGAACACTGAAGCTTTCTTT. Translated: CASSPQANMNTEAFF.

The chain links TRBV7-8 to TRBJ2-2; TRBD2 aligns across 9 bases. The V and J ends lost 1 base and 6 bases, in that order; junction bases with no gene match: 6. The CDR3 totals 16 residues. Germline assignment: CDR1 SGHVS and CDR2 FQNEAQ. CDR3 in DNA: TGTGCCAGCAGCTTAGTTACTAGCGGGCTAGCCGGGGAGCTGTTTTTT. This codes for CASSLVTSGLAGELFF.

The V and J genes are TRBV21-1 and TRBJ2-1; the table calls TRBD2, which could not be checked here. TRBV21-1 is shown as a pseudogene. The CDR3 totals 15 residues. CDR3 residues: CASSNSHLCYNEQFF. CDR3 sequence (DNA): TGTGCCAGCAGCAACTCCCACTTGTGCTACAATGAGCAGTTCTTC.

The J gene is TRBJ1-1, the V gene TRBV19, with TRBD1 matching over 8 bases. Germline loops: CDR1 LNHDA, CDR2 SQIVND (reference sequence). The J segment lost 1 base and the V segment lost 7 bases, leaving 8 bases of the junction unmatched. The CDR3 extends over 15 amino acids. The CDR3 DNA sequence: TGTGCCAGTAACACAGGGGGAAGTGCGAACACTGAAGCTTTCTTT. Translating gives CASNTGGSANTEAFF.

The rearrangement uses TRBV28 and TRBJ1-1, with unresolved D. This CDR3 has 11 amino acids. CDR1 MDHEN and CDR2 SYDVKM come from the germline V gene. Trimming took 3 bases from V and 8 from J, leaving 7 bases between them. The CDR3 spells CASSFREEAFF. The CDR3 nucleotides read TGTGCCAGCAGTTTTAGGGAGGAAGCTTTCTTT.

The gene calls are TRBV5-4 and TRBJ1-1, with D unresolved. Germline loops: CDR1 SGHNT, CDR2 YYREEE (reference sequence). The CDR3 covers 14 residues. V lost 2 bases and J lost 8, with 16 bases in between. This chain's CDR3 is CASSFLGPRGEAFF. The CDR3 region has the DNA TGTGCCAGCAGCTTTCTAGGCCCTCGCGGGGAAGCTTTCTTT.

The chain has TRBV4-3 and TRBJ2-3; 9 bases fit TRBD1. This CDR3 spans 15 amino acids. Germline V gives CDR1 LGHNA, CDR2 YSLEER. The ends lost 0 bases at V and 4 bases at J; junction bases unmatched: 2. The CDR3 loop reads CASSQDRTGADTQYF. The CDR3 DNA is TGCGCCAGCAGCCAAGATCGGACAGGGGCAGATACGCAGTATTTT.

This chain links TRBV6-5 with TRBJ1-5; 11 positions agree with TRBD1. CDR1 MNHEY and CDR2 SVGAGI come from the germline V gene. CDR3 size: 13 residues. Germline trimming cut 8 bases from V and 6 bases from J; bases unmatched to any gene: 3. In DNA, the CDR3 is TGTGCCAGCGGGACAGGGGGAACTCAGCCCCAGCATTTT. Translation gives CASGTGGTQPQHF.